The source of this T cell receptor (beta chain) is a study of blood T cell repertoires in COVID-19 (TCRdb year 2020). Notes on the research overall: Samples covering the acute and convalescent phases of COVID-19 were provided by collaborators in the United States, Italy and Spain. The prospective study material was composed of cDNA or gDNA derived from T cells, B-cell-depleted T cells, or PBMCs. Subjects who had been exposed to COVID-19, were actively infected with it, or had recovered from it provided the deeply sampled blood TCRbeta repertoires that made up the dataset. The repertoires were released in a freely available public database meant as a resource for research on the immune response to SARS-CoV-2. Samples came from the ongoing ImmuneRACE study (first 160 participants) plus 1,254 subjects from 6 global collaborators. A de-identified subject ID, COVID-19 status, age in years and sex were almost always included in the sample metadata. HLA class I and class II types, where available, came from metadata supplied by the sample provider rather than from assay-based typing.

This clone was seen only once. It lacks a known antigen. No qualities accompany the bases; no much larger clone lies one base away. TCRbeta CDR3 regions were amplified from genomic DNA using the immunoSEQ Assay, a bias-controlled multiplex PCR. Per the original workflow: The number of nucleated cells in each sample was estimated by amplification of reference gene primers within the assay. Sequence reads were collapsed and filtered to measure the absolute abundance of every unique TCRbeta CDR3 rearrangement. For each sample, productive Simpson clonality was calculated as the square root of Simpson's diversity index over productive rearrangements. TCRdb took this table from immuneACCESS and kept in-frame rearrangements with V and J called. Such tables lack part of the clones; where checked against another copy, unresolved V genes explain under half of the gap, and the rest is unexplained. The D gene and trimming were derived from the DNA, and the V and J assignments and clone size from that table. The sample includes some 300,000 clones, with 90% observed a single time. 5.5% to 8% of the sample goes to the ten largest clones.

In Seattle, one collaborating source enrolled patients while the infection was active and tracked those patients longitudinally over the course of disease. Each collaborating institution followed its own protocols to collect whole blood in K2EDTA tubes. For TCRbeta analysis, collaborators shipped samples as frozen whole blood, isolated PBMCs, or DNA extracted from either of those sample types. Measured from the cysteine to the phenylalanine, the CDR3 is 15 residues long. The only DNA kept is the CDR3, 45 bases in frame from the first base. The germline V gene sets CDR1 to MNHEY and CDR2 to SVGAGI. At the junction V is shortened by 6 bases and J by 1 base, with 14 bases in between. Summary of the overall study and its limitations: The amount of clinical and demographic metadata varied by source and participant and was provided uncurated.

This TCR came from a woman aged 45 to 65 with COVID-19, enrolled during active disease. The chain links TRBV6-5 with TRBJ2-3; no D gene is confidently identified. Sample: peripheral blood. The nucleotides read TGTGCCAGCAGAGACTCCGTTTTGGGCACAGATACGCAGTATTTT. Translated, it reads CASRDSVLGTDTQYF.